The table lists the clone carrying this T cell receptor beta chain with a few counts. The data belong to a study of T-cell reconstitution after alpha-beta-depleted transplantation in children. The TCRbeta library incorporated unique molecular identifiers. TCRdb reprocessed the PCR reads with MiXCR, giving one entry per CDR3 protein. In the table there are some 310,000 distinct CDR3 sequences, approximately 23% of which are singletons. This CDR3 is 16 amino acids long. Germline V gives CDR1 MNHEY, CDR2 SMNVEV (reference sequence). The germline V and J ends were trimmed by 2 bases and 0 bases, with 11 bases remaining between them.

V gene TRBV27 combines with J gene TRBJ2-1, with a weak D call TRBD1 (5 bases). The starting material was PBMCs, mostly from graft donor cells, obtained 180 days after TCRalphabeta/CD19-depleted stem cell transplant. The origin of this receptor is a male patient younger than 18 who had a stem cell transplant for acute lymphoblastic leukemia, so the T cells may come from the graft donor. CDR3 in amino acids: CASSLTGRISYNEQFF. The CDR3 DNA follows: TGTGCCAGCAGTTTAACAGGTAGGATCTCCTACAATGAGCAGTTCTTC.